This is a list of T cell receptor beta chains from one sample in a study of T-cell memory formation after mild COVID-19. TCRdb fed the 5' RACE reads into MiXCR, producing one record per CDR3 protein. This sample has more than 350,000 distinct CDR3 sequences, with about 17% found just once. The sequencing input was PBMCs or a T cell subset sorted from them (not recorded which). The receptor source for this set is a man aged 18 to 30 who had mild COVID-19 (a few samples of this study predate the infection). Cell type and time point are not known. The CDR3 runs from the conserved cysteine through the conserved F or W. The D gene is left open where the match is weak. Size is omitted from some rows. Given values are once, few, many or a class for expanded clones.

clone_size: .
j_call: TRBJ2-1
v_call: TRBV11-3
d_call: .
cdr3_nt: TGTGCCAGCAGCCTGGAGTTCCGGGATGAGCAGTTCTTC
cdr3_aa: CASSLEFRDEQFF

clone_size: .
j_call: TRBJ2-5
v_call: TRBV7-9
d_call: .
cdr3_nt: TGTGCCAGCAGCTTAACCAGCCCTGGGTTACAAGAGACCCAGTACTTC
cdr3_aa: CASSLTSPGLQETQYF

clone_size: few
j_call: TRBJ2-1
v_call: TRBV6-5
d_call: .
cdr3_nt: TGTGCCTGCGGTCGATCTGAGCAGTTCTTC
cdr3_aa: CACGRSEQFF

clone_size: .
j_call: TRBJ2-3
v_call: TRBV11-2
d_call: .
cdr3_nt: TGTGCCAGCAGCAGCACCGGGGCTCGAAAGTTTGATACGCAGTATTTT
cdr3_aa: CASSSTGARKFDTQYF

clone_size: .
j_call: TRBJ2-2
v_call: TRBV4-1
d_call: .
cdr3_nt: TGCGCCAGCAGGACCCCAGGGGCCCGGGCCGGGGAGCTGTTTTTT
cdr3_aa: CASRTPGARAGELFF

clone_size: few
j_call: TRBJ2-3
v_call: TRBV21-1
d_call: .
cdr3_nt: TGTGCCAGCAGTCGGAACCAGCAAAAAAATACGCAGTATTTT
cdr3_aa: CASSRNQQKNTQYF

clone_size: .
j_call: TRBJ2-3
v_call: TRBV7-2
d_call: .
cdr3_nt: TGTGCCAGCAGCCAGGGGACTTTGGCAGATACGCAGTATTTT
cdr3_aa: CASSQGTLADTQYF

clone_size: few
j_call: TRBJ1-1
v_call: TRBV20-1
d_call: .
cdr3_nt: TGCAGTGCTAGAGATCTCTCCCGGTTCCCTGAAGCTTTCTTT
cdr3_aa: CSARDLSRFPEAFF

clone_size: many
j_call: TRBJ1-3
v_call: TRBV5-1
d_call: TRBD1
cdr3_nt: TGTGCCAGCAGCCTACAGGGGGCTGGAAACACCATATATTTT
cdr3_aa: CASSLQGAGNTIYF

clone_size: few
j_call: TRBJ1-4
v_call: TRBV4-1
d_call: .
cdr3_nt: TGCGCCAGCAGCCAAGAAAGGGGAGTCGGTGAAAAACTGTTTTTT
cdr3_aa: CASSQERGVGEKLFF

clone_size: .
j_call: TRBJ1-1
v_call: TRBV4-3
d_call: .
cdr3_nt: TGCGCCAGCAGCCGTGGGGGGTACACTGAAGCTTTCTTT
cdr3_aa: CASSRGGYTEAFF

clone_size: .
j_call: TRBJ2-7
v_call: TRBV7-8
d_call: .
cdr3_nt: TGTGCCAGCAGCCAAAGGGAGGGGGGATTCTCCTACGAGCAGTACTTC
cdr3_aa: CASSQREGGFSYEQYF

clone_size: many
j_call: TRBJ2-3
v_call: TRBV7-2
d_call: .
cdr3_nt: TGTGCCAGCAGCTTATATAGGGGCACAGATACGCAGTATTTT
cdr3_aa: CASSLYRGTDTQYF

clone_size: few
j_call: TRBJ1-1
v_call: TRBV6-5
d_call: TRBD1
cdr3_nt: TGTGCCAGCAGTTGGACAGGGGGAGACACTGAAGCTTTCTTT
cdr3_aa: CASSWTGGDTEAFF

clone_size: .
j_call: TRBJ2-5
v_call: TRBV7-9
d_call: TRBD2
cdr3_nt: TGTGCCAGCGGGACTAGCGGAGAAGAGACCCAGTACTTC
cdr3_aa: CASGTSGEETQYF

clone_size: few
j_call: TRBJ1-1
v_call: TRBV5-8
d_call: .
cdr3_nt: TGTGCCAGCAGCTGGATTGAAGCTTTCTTT
cdr3_aa: CASSWIEAFF

clone_size: .
j_call: TRBJ1-4
v_call: TRBV5-5
d_call: .
cdr3_nt: TGTGCCAGCAGCCCTAGGACAGCAACTAATGAAAAACTGTTTTTT
cdr3_aa: CASSPRTATNEKLFF

clone_size: .
j_call: TRBJ2-7
v_call: TRBV7-9
d_call: .
cdr3_nt: TGTGCCAGCAGCCCCTTTGAGGGCCCGGACGAGCAGTACTTC
cdr3_aa: CASSPFEGPDEQYF

clone_size: .
j_call: TRBJ2-3
v_call: TRBV19
d_call: TRBD2
cdr3_nt: TGTGCCAGTAGGGGGACTAGCGGGGGAGCAGATACGCAGTATTTT
cdr3_aa: CASRGTSGGADTQYF

clone_size: .
j_call: TRBJ2-7
v_call: TRBV9
d_call: .
cdr3_nt: TGTGCCAGCAGCGTAGGGGCAGGGAACGAGCAGTACTTC
cdr3_aa: CASSVGAGNEQYF

clone_size: few
j_call: TRBJ2-3
v_call: TRBV20-1
d_call: .
cdr3_nt: TGCAGTGCTCAGGGCCAAGGAGGTGGAGATACGCAGTATTTT
cdr3_aa: CSAQGQGGGDTQYF

clone_size: few
j_call: TRBJ2-2
v_call: TRBV5-1
d_call: .
cdr3_nt: TGCGCCAGCAGCTACAGCACGGCCACCGGGGAGCTGTTTTTT
cdr3_aa: CASSYSTATGELFF

clone_size: .
j_call: TRBJ1-1
v_call: TRBV6-5
d_call: .
cdr3_nt: TGTGCCAGCAGTTCCTGGGGTTTTAACACTGAAGCTTTCTTT
cdr3_aa: CASSSWGFNTEAFF

clone_size: many
j_call: TRBJ2-7
v_call: TRBV15
d_call: TRBD1
cdr3_nt: TGTGCCACCAGCGGACAGGGACTTAGCTCCTACGAGCAGTACTTC
cdr3_aa: CATSGQGLSSYEQYF

clone_size: few
j_call: TRBJ1-4
v_call: TRBV4-3
d_call: .
cdr3_nt: TGCGCCAGCAGCCAAGATACCCATGAAAAACTGTTTTTT
cdr3_aa: CASSQDTHEKLFF

clone_size: .
j_call: TRBJ2-3
v_call: TRBV9
d_call: .
cdr3_nt: TGTGCCAGCAGCGTAGACAACACAGATACGCAGTATTTT
cdr3_aa: CASSVDNTDTQYF

clone_size: few
j_call: TRBJ1-1
v_call: TRBV5-1
d_call: .
cdr3_nt: TGCGCCAGCAGCCCTTCCGGGGGGGGGCACACTGAAGCTTTCTTT
cdr3_aa: CASSPSGGGHTEAFF

clone_size: .
j_call: TRBJ2-2
v_call: TRBV5-6
d_call: .
cdr3_nt: TGTGCCAGCAGCTTTTTAAATAGGTCGGCGAGGAACACCGGGGAGCTGTTTTTT
cdr3_aa: CASSFLNRSARNTGELFF

clone_size: few
j_call: TRBJ2-1
v_call: TRBV5-6
d_call: TRBD2
cdr3_nt: TGTGCCAGCAGCTCTTTCCTAGCGGGGGGGCCAAATGAGCAGTTCTTC
cdr3_aa: CASSSFLAGGPNEQFF

clone_size: many
j_call: TRBJ2-5
v_call: TRBV7-2
d_call: .
cdr3_nt: TGTGCCAGCAGCCCTCCGTCCCAAGAGACCCAGTACTTC
cdr3_aa: CASSPPSQETQYF

clone_size: .
j_call: TRBJ2-5
v_call: TRBV4-2
d_call: .
cdr3_nt: TGTGCCAGCAGCCAAGATTACGCGGGGCAACAAGAGACCCAGTACTTC
cdr3_aa: CASSQDYAGQQETQYF

clone_size: few
j_call: TRBJ2-3
v_call: TRBV20-1
d_call: .
cdr3_nt: TGCAGTGTTTGGCACGGGGCAGATACGCAGTATTTT
cdr3_aa: CSVWHGADTQYF

clone_size: few
j_call: TRBJ2-1
v_call: TRBV20-1
d_call: .
cdr3_nt: TGCAGTGCCGAGTCCGTTGAGCAGTTCTTC
cdr3_aa: CSAESVEQFF

clone_size: .
j_call: TRBJ2-1
v_call: TRBV28
d_call: .
cdr3_nt: TGTGCCAGCAGTCCGGACCGGGGGCAGGGAGGGAATGAGCAGTTCTTC
cdr3_aa: CASSPDRGQGGNEQFF

clone_size: few
j_call: TRBJ2-5
v_call: TRBV20-1
d_call: TRBD2
cdr3_nt: TGCAGTGCAGCAGCCACTAGCGGGGGGGCCTTTTCGTACTTC
cdr3_aa: CSAAATSGGAFSYF

clone_size: .
j_call: TRBJ2-1
v_call: TRBV7-9
d_call: .
cdr3_nt: TGTGACAGCAGCTCCCCAGCGAGGAGCTCCTACAATGAGCAGTTCTTC
cdr3_aa: CDSSSPARSSYNEQFF

clone_size: few
j_call: TRBJ1-3
v_call: TRBV5-1
d_call: .
cdr3_nt: TGCGCCAGCAGCTTCGACTCCTTCAGAGGAAACACCATATATTTT
cdr3_aa: CASSFDSFRGNTIYF

clone_size: .
j_call: TRBJ2-5
v_call: TRBV7-9
d_call: .
cdr3_nt: TGTGCCAGCAGGCCCCCCGGGACCCCCTTAGAGACCCAGTACTTC
cdr3_aa: CASRPPGTPLETQYF

clone_size: many
j_call: TRBJ2-3
v_call: TRBV6-4
d_call: TRBD1
cdr3_nt: TGTGCCAGCAGTGACGGGACAGGGAGCGCAGATACGCAGTATTTT
cdr3_aa: CASSDGTGSADTQYF

clone_size: .
j_call: TRBJ1-1
v_call: TRBV9
d_call: TRBD1
cdr3_nt: TGTGCCAGCAGCGCGACAGGGTTCTCTGAAGCTTTCTTT
cdr3_aa: CASSATGFSEAFF

clone_size: .
j_call: TRBJ2-3
v_call: TRBV10-3
d_call: TRBD2
cdr3_nt: TGTGCCATCAGTGTTGGCGGGGGGCGCACAGATACGCAGTATTTT
cdr3_aa: CAISVGGGRTDTQYF

clone_size: few
j_call: TRBJ2-2
v_call: TRBV4-2
d_call: .
cdr3_nt: TGTGCCAGCAGCCGGCCCGAAGCCGGGGAGCTGTTTTTT
cdr3_aa: CASSRPEAGELFF

clone_size: many
j_call: TRBJ2-7
v_call: TRBV7-2
d_call: .
cdr3_nt: TGTGCCAGCAGCGACCGGAGGGAGCGCGAGCAGTACTTC
cdr3_aa: CASSDRREREQYF

clone_size: many
j_call: TRBJ2-3
v_call: TRBV15
d_call: .
cdr3_nt: TGTGCCACCAGCAGAGGGTCACCGGGGGACCCCACAGATACGCAGTATTTT
cdr3_aa: CATSRGSPGDPTDTQYF

clone_size: few
j_call: TRBJ2-3
v_call: TRBV7-2
d_call: TRBD2
cdr3_nt: TGTGCCAGCAGCTTAGAAGCGGGGGGGAATACGCAGTATTTT
cdr3_aa: CASSLEAGGNTQYF

clone_size: .
j_call: TRBJ1-5
v_call: TRBV5-6
d_call: TRBD1
cdr3_nt: TGTGCCAGCAGCTTTTGGGACAGAAATCAGCCCCAGCATTTT
cdr3_aa: CASSFWDRNQPQHF

clone_size: many
j_call: TRBJ2-5
v_call: TRBV7-6
d_call: TRBD2
cdr3_nt: TGTGCCAGCAGCTTAGGGGCTAGCGGGGGGGAGACCCAGTACTTC
cdr3_aa: CASSLGASGGETQYF

clone_size: few
j_call: TRBJ1-2
v_call: TRBV7-6
d_call: .
cdr3_nt: TGTGCCAGCAGCTTAGCAGCACAGGGAGATGGCTACACCTTC
cdr3_aa: CASSLAAQGDGYTF

clone_size: .
j_call: TRBJ1-4
v_call: TRBV9
d_call: .
cdr3_nt: TGTGCCAGCAGCGTAGATTCGGGGAATGAAAAACTGTTTTTT
cdr3_aa: CASSVDSGNEKLFF

clone_size: few
j_call: TRBJ1-1
v_call: TRBV6-1
d_call: .
cdr3_nt: TGTGCCAGCAGCCCGAAGCGGGGGACGGTGAACACTGAAGCTTTCTTT
cdr3_aa: CASSPKRGTVNTEAFF

clone_size: .
j_call: TRBJ1-1
v_call: TRBV29-1
d_call: .
cdr3_nt: TGCAGCGCGACCCAAACAGGGAGGGCTTTCTTT
cdr3_aa: CSATQTGRAFF